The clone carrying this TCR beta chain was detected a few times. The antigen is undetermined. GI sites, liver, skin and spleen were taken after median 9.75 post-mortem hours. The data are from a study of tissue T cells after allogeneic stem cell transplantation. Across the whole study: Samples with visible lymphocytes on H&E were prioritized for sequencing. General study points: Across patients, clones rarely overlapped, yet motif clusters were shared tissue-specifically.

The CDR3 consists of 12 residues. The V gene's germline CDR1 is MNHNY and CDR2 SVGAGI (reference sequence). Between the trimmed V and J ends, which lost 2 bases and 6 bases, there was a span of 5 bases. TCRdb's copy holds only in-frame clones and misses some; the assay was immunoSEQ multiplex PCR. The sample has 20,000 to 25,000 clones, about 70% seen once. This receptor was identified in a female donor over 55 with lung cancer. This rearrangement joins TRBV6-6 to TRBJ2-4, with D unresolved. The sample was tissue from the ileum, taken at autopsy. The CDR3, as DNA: TGTGCCAGCAGTTACGATCCAAACATTCAGTACTTC. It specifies CASSYDPNIQYF.